Here is one T cell receptor (beta chain) with its context. Its antigen is unknown. The data originate from a study of glioma-infiltrating T cells. General study findings and limits: Tissue and blood shared very few CDR3 sequences. Tissue-blood divergence was below expectation in non-neoplastic patients, above in gliomas.

This CDR3 comprises 18 residues. The junction had 14 bases not matched to a gene; V was cut back by 0 bases and J by 7 bases. CDR1 and CDR2 from the germline V gene are KGHSH and LQKENI. TCR alpha and beta CDR3 regions were amplified from RNA using iRepertoire nested multiplex PCR. Tissue mRNA or PBMC total RNA, about 90-450 ng, went into one-step reverse transcription and amplification. From the multiplex PCR reads, TCRdb called clonotypes with MiXCR, one entry per CDR3 protein. The table has some 130,000 distinct CDR3 sequences, around 25% seen once. The source of this sequence is a human donor with low-grade glioma or glioblastoma, undergoing nonglioma brain surgery, or in good health (not recorded which). This chain uses TRBV18 with TRBJ1-4, with 7 bases aligning to TRBD1. Sequenced material: glioma tissue, nonneoplastic brain tissue, or PBMCs (not recorded which). The CDR3 nucleotides are TGTGCCAGCTCACCACCAGGAGGGTCGGGACAGTCTTTTGAAAAACTGTTTTTT. It encodes CASSPPGGSGQSFEKLFF.